A selection of T cell receptor beta chains follows, all from one sample in a study of blood T cells in healthy people across ages. Each CDR3 protein gets one entry after TCRdb re-called the 5' RACE reads with MiXCR. The data contain some 1 million distinct CDR3 sequences, 35% to 55% of them singletons. The sample comprised blood. Receptors originate from a woman in her sixties in good health. Both conserved end residues are part of each CDR3. A D gene is named only where the DNA matches it firmly. For some rows the clone size is stated as once, few or many, or as a class when expanded; others skip it.

J	D	V	size	CDR3	DNA
TRBJ1-2	.	TRBV6-6	.	CASRPTANYGYTF	TGTGCCAGCAGACCGACAGCTAACTATGGCTACACCTTC
TRBJ2-7	.	TRBV24-1	.	CATSDLWDEQYF	TGTGCCACCAGTGATTTGTGGGACGAGCAGTACTTC
TRBJ2-7	TRBD1	TRBV19	.	CASSIGLSGTGLAEQYF	TGTGCCAGTAGTATAGGACTCTCTGGGACAGGGCTCGCCGAGCAGTACTTC
TRBJ2-5	.	TRBV20-1	few	CSAKLADTGRETQYF	TGCAGTGCTAAATTAGCGGACACCGGGCGAGAGACCCAGTACTTC
TRBJ1-2	.	TRBV29-1	many	CSVGVNGYTF	TGCAGCGTTGGGGTAAACGGCTACACCTTC
TRBJ2-3	TRBD2	TRBV20-1	few	CSAQLAGADTQYF	TGCAGTGCCCAACTAGCGGGAGCAGATACGCAGTATTTT
TRBJ2-7	TRBD2	TRBV12-3/TRBV12-4	many	CASSPLAGGSYEQYF	TGTGCCAGCAGTCCCCTAGCGGGAGGTAGCTACGAGCAGTACTTC
TRBJ2-1	.	TRBV20-1	.	CSATQGGGVYNEQFF	TGCAGTGCTACCCAAGGGGGAGGAGTCTACAATGAGCAGTTCTTC
TRBJ1-4	.	TRBV3-1	.	CASSQRSEKLFF	TGTGCCAGCAGCCAGAGGAGTGAAAAACTGTTTTTT
TRBJ2-7	TRBD1	TRBV5-1	few	CASSPQTGVGEQYF	TGCGCCAGCAGCCCGCAGACAGGGGTCGGGGAGCAGTACTTC
TRBJ2-1	.	TRBV20-1	few	CSAKTPRGLSYNEQFF	TGCAGTGCTAAGACCCCAAGGGGGTTATCCTACAATGAGCAGTTCTTC
TRBJ1-4	.	TRBV20-1	.	CSATPRTNEKLFF	TGCAGTGCTACCCCCCGAACTAATGAAAAACTGTTTTTT
TRBJ1-1	.	TRBV7-2	once	CASSSLPNTEAFF	TGTGCCAGCAGCTCCCTCCCGAACACTGAAGCTTTCTTT
TRBJ2-7	.	TRBV4-1	few	CASSQVYGSSYEQYF	TGCGCCAGCAGCCAAGTATATGGGAGCTCCTACGAGCAGTACTTC